The 20 T cell receptor beta chains below all came from one sample that was sequenced in a study of blood T cell repertoires in COVID-19. This table comes from immunoSEQ multiplex PCR, and its TCRdb copy is limited to in-frame clones, with some not included. The sample has some 160,000 clones; under 85% are singletons. Input material: peripheral blood. These receptors came from a man aged 65 to 85 who had recovered from COVID-19.

This rearrangement joins TRBV3-1 (or the pseudogene TRBV3-2) to TRBJ2-5, with a weak D call TRBD2 (6 bases). Per germline, CDR1 LGHDT and CDR2 YNNKEL (reference sequence). The CDR3 has 14 residues. Trimming pared 4 bases from V and 1 base from J, leaving 10 bases between. In nucleotides, the CDR3 is TGTGCCAGCAGCCCGAACGGGGGCCAAGAGACCCAGTACTTC. Translating gives CASSPNGGQETQYF.

The chain combines TRBV28 with TRBJ2-7; 9 bases agree with TRBD1. The ends lost 5 bases at V and 2 bases at J; junction bases unmatched: 4. Germline CDR1 reads MDHEN; CDR2 reads SYDVKM. The CDR3 sequence is 14 residues long. CDR3 in amino acids: CASSRQGETYEQYF. In nucleotides, the CDR3 is TGTGCCAGCAGTCGACAGGGGGAAACCTACGAGCAGTACTTC.

This chain connects TRBV30 to TRBJ2-1; 7 nucleotides match TRBD1. The CDR3 covers 12 residues. Unmatched junction bases numbered 6, after V lost 3 bases and J lost 10 bases. CDR1 is GTSNPN, CDR2 SVGIG, per germline (reference sequence). The DNA for the CDR3 is TGTGCCTGGAGCCCGACAGGGAAGGAGCAGTTCTTC. Translation gives CAWSPTGKEQFF.

The chain couples TRBV4-1 to TRBJ1-6; 7 nucleotides align to TRBD1. Per germline, CDR1 MGHRA and CDR2 YSYEKL. The V and J ends lost 5 bases and 7 bases, in that order; junction bases with no gene match: 8. The CDR3 runs 15 residues. CDR3 amino acids: CASSVGEGGNSPLHF. CDR3 nucleotides: TGCGCCAGCAGCGTTGGGGAAGGGGGCAATTCACCCCTCCACTTT.

This chain joins TRBV7-9 and TRBJ1-4, with 9 bases matching TRBD1. The V gene end was trimmed by 0 bases and the J gene end by 8 bases; junction bases not matched to a gene: 7. Germline values: CDR1 SEHNR, CDR2 FQNEAQ (reference sequence). The CDR3 has 16 residues. This CDR3 reads CASSLADRGSFEKLFF. The CDR3 nucleotides are TGTGCCAGCAGCTTAGCTGACAGGGGGTCTTTCGAAAAACTGTTTTTT. Using reference TRBV7-9 and TRBJ1-4 for the parts outside the CDR3, the full variable domain is DTGVSQNPRHKITKRGQNVTFRCDPISEHNRLYWYRQTLGQGPEFLTYFQNEAQLEKSRLLSDRFSAERPKGSFSTLEIQRTEQGDSAMYLCASSLADRGSFEKLFFGSGTQLSVL.

The chain carries TRBV28 and TRBJ1-1, with 12 bases lining up with TRBD1. The trim removed 6 bases at V and 3 bases at J, leaving 5 bases unmatched. Germline V lookup: CDR1 MDHEN, CDR2 SYDVKM. This CDR3 contains 15 residues. This CDR3 is CASRGQGAGDTEAFF. Written as DNA, the CDR3 is TGTGCCAGCAGGGGACAGGGGGCGGGGGACACTGAAGCTTTCTTT. Based on the CDR3 plus reference TRBV28 and TRBJ1-1, the full variable domain is DVKVTQSSRYLVKRTGEKVFLECVQDMDHENMFWYRQDPGLGLRLIYFSYDVKMKEKGDIPEGYSVSREKKERFSLILESASTNQTSMYLCASRGQGAGDTEAFFGQGTRLTVV.

This sequence joins TRBV27 and TRBJ1-5, with 8 bases aligning to TRBD1. V was pared by 5 bases and J by 2 bases, with 5 bases of the junction left unmatched. Germline CDR1 is MNHEY and CDR2 is SMNVEV (reference sequence). CDR3 size: 15 residues. The CDR3 is CASSRAGGGNQPQHF. In DNA form, the CDR3 reads TGTGCCAGCAGTCGCGCAGGGGGCGGCAATCAGCCCCAGCATTTT.

The chain combines TRBV6-2 or TRBV6-3 with TRBJ1-5; unclear D gene. Germline V gene sequence: CDR1 MNHEY, CDR2 SVGEGT. The length of the CDR3 is 12 residues. Trimming took off 6 bases at V and 9 bases at J, with 12 bases between the two ends. The DNA for the CDR3 is TGTGCCAGCAGCTCCCAGGTCTGGCCCCAGCATTTT. This encodes CASSSQVWPQHF.

Only a few counts were recorded for this clone. V gene TRBV3-1 (or the pseudogene TRBV3-2) combines with J gene TRBJ2-3; the D is unclear. V lost 6 bases to trimming and J lost 6 bases, with 7 bases between them. Per the germline V gene, CDR1 is LGHDT and CDR2 is YNNKEL (reference sequence). The CDR3 length is 11 residues. CDR3 DNA sequence: TGTGCCAGCAGTCTCGGGGATACGCAGTATTTT. Encoded protein: CASSLGDTQYF.

This clone is a singleton in its sample. The rearrangement uses TRBV6-5 and TRBJ1-2, with 7 bases lining up with TRBD1. The CDR3 consists of 14 residues. Germline V gene lookup returns CDR1 MNHEY and CDR2 SVGAGI. V dropped 5 bases and J dropped 8; count of bases not matched to a gene: 11. In DNA, the CDR3 is TGTGCCAGCAGTCCCCGGGGACAGAGGCTGGGCTACACCTTC. Its translation: CASSPRGQRLGYTF.

The chain recombines TRBV19 with TRBJ2-3; D remains unclear. Trimming left V 1 base short and J 2 bases short, with 7 bases between. CDR1 is LNHDA, CDR2 SQIVND, per germline (reference sequence). The CDR3 runs to 14 residues. Here the CDR3 reads CASSIVPNTDTQYF. The DNA of the CDR3 is TGTGCCAGTAGTATAGTTCCAAACACAGATACGCAGTATTTT.

This sequence joins TRBV28 and TRBJ1-2; 10 bases line up with TRBD1. V gave up 2 bases and J gave up 4 bases; unmatched junction bases: 1. The CDR3 loop spans 14 amino acids. From germline, CDR1 is MDHEN and CDR2 SYDVKM. CDR3 nucleotides: TGTGCCAGCAGTTTAGGGGACAGGGGCTATGGCTACACCTTC. The encoded protein is CASSLGDRGYGYTF.

CDR3 amino acids: CASSKPGLPDTQYF. The DNA for the CDR3 is TGTGCCAGCAGCAAGCCGGGACTTCCAGATACGCAGTATTTT. The gene calls are TRBV3-1 (or the pseudogene TRBV3-2) and TRBJ2-3; D might be TRBD2 (6 bases). This CDR3 contains 14 residues. The germline gives CDR1 LGHDT, CDR2 YNNKEL (reference sequence). V lost 5 bases, J lost 4 bases, and 13 bases lay in between.

The table lists this clone with a few counts. This chain links TRBV28 with TRBJ1-1; D remains unclear. V lost 10 bases and J lost 0, with 12 bases in between. The CDR3 length is 13 residues. The V gene's germline CDR1 is MDHEN and CDR2 SYDVKM. In DNA, the CDR3 is TGTGCCACCATCAGAAACATGAACACTGAAGCTTTCTTT. Its translation is CATIRNMNTEAFF.

To note about this clone: Other DNA sequences in this sample translate to the same CDR3. The genes are TRBV5-1 and TRBJ1-1; D is uncertain. CDR3 length: 14 residues. Per the germline V gene, CDR1 is SGHRS and CDR2 is YFSETQ. Deletions cut 0 bases from V and 2 bases from J, with 8 bases between. CDR3 DNA sequence: TGCGCCAGCAGCTTGGGGGAGATAAACACTGAAGCTTTCTTT. Translated: CASSLGEINTEAFF.

This chain joins TRBV7-2 and TRBJ1-5; 8 nucleotides agree with TRBD1. CDR1 SGHTA and CDR2 FQGNSA come from the germline V gene. Trimming took 1 base from V and 2 from J; bases not matched to a gene: 7. The CDR3 covers 17 residues. CDR3 sequence: CASSLGQGAFGNQPQHF. The CDR3, as DNA: TGTGCCAGCAGCTTAGGGCAGGGGGCCTTTGGCAATCAGCCCCAGCATTTT.

This clone was found a few times. The chain recombines TRBV9 with TRBJ2-3, with D perhaps TRBD2 (5 bases). Trimming removed 0 bases from V and 4 bases from J, with 9 bases in between. Germline V CDR1 and CDR2: SGDLS, YYNGEE. CDR3 length: 14 residues. The CDR3 region is CASSVGGWADTQYF. The CDR3 bases are TGTGCCAGCAGCGTAGGAGGGTGGGCAGATACGCAGTATTTT.

The chain joins TRBV10-1 to TRBJ1-1; D not certain. Germline V CDR1 and CDR2: WNHNN, SYGVQD (reference sequence). V was trimmed by 4 bases and J by 6 bases, leaving 12 bases between them. The CDR3 is 13 amino acids. The CDR3 spells CASSGPSAAEAFF. CDR3 nucleotides: TGCGCCAGCAGTGGACCCTCGGCGGCTGAAGCTTTCTTT.

V is TRBV9 and J is TRBJ2-1, with 8 nucleotides matching TRBD2. Germline lookup yields CDR1 SGDLS and CDR2 YYNGEE. With V trimmed by 7 bases and J by 0 bases, 3 bases remained unmatched. The CDR3 consists of 14 residues. The CDR3 protein is CASSGTSSYNEQFF. In DNA form, the CDR3 reads TGTGCCAGCTCCGGGACTAGCTCCTACAATGAGCAGTTCTTC.

The V gene is TRBV6-2 or TRBV6-3, the J gene TRBJ2-3, with D possibly being TRBD2 (5 bases). Germline values: CDR1 MNHEY, CDR2 SVGEGT. V lost 0 bases, J lost 2 bases, and 12 bases lay in between. This CDR3 spans 16 amino acids. The CDR3 DNA reads as TGTGCCAGCAGTTACTCCCAGCGGAGCATCACAGATACGCAGTATTTT. This gives the protein CASSYSQRSITDTQYF.